This T cell receptor beta chain derives from a study of beta chain features in type 1 diabetes. Study-level results: In every one of the four CD4+ subsets, TCRB CDR3s were moderately but significantly shorter in Type 1 diabetes patients. There were fewer insertions and more deletions at the VDJ junctions of type 1 diabetes patients.

This clone was found once. Antigen unknown. With 7 bases removed from V and 3 bases from J, the gap between germline ends came to 19 bases. The CDR3 runs 15 residues. CDR1 and CDR2 (germline): MDHEN, SYDVKM. Reverse transcribing all isolated RNA meant expressed TCRB transcripts were sequenced. The repertoire was sequenced with immunoSEQ multiplex PCR; TCRdb's copy has only in-frame clones and lacks some. The sample consists of about 360,000 clones, 10% to 15% of them appearing once. The receptor comes from a man between 18 and 35 years old in good health. Material for sequencing was naive CD4+ T cells from blood. This chain links TRBV28 with TRBJ2-7, with D perhaps matching TRBD1 (5 bases). The CDR3 DNA reads TGTGCCAGCAAAGCGTCGGCAGGGTTCCTCTACGAGCAGTACTTC. This codes for CASKASAGFLYEQYF.